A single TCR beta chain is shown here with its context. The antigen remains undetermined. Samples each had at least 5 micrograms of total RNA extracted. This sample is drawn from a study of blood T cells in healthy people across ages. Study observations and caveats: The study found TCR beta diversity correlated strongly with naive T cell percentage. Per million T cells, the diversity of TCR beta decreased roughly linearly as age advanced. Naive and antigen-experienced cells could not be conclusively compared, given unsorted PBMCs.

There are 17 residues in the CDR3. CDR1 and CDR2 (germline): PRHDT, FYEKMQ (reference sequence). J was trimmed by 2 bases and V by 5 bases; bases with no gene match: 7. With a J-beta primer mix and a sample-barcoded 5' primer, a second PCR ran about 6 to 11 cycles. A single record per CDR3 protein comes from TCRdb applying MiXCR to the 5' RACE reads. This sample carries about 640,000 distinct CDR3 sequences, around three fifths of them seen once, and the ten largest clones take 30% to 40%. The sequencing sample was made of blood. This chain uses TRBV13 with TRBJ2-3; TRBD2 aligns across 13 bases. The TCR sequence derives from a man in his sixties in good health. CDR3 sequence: CASSLVGLAGTTDTQYF. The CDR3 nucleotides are TGTGCCAGCAGCCTAGTGGGACTAGCGGGGACCACAGATACGCAGTATTTT.